Sequencing of this T cell receptor beta chain was carried out in a study of CD8+CD57+ T cells in acquired aplastic anemia. Across the study: The study obtained an average of 3.2 ug of DNA from sorted CD4+ and CD8+ cells. Healthy donor sequencing depth: approximately 9.9 million CD4+, 11 million to 14 million CD8+ reads. Study conclusions and caveats: Controls and patients did not differ significantly in CD8+ Simpson's diversity. Patients and controls shared 25 to 35 CD8+ CDR3 sequences, which appeared highly expressed in patients and within their immunodominant clones.

Genomic DNA was employed as the template in profiling TCR beta VDJ and CDR3. Each CDR3 protein is one row after TCRdb ran MiXCR on the reads. The repertoire holds more than 40,000 distinct CDR3 sequences, with about 78% as singletons. About this clonotype: Antigen specificity is unknown.

The germline V gene encodes CDR1 MGHDK and CDR2 SYGVNS. Trimming took 4 bases from V and 3 from J; bases not matched to a gene: 5. The CDR3 has 14 residues. This TCR came from a human donor in good health, serving as a control. Sample: sorted CD4+, CD8+, or CD8+CD57+ T cells (not recorded which) from PBMCs. This chain connects TRBV25-1 to TRBJ1-1; TRBD1 matches 7 bases. The CDR3 DNA sequence: TGTGCCAGCAGTGCGGGACAGATCTACACTGAAGCTTTCTTT. The encoded protein is CASSAGQIYTEAFF.